These 23 T cell receptor beta chains share one sample of origin, sequenced in a study of blood T cell repertoires in COVID-19. The protocol was immunoSEQ multiplex PCR, while the TCRdb copy is restricted to in-frame clones and leaves out a portion. The sample has under 300,000 clones, roughly nine tenths seen once. Sequencing input: peripheral blood. The receptors shown here come from a woman aged 25 to 39 with COVID-19, enrolled during active disease.

The chain uses TRBV15 and TRBJ2-4; 7 bases match TRBD1. CDR3 length: 18 residues. After removal of 5 bases from V and 3 bases from J, the junction contained 16 bases not matched to a gene. Germline V lookup: CDR1 LNHNV, CDR2 YYDKDF (reference sequence). This CDR3 reads CATSGQALFFFGKNIQYF. CDR3 in DNA: TGTGCCACCAGCGGACAGGCCTTATTTTTTTTTGGCAAAAACATTCAGTACTTC.

V is TRBV2 and J is TRBJ2-5, with TRBD1 matching 7 bases. The CDR3 covers 15 residues. Germline assignment: CDR1 SNHLY and CDR2 FYNNEI. V lost 6 bases and J lost 5; bases outside the gene matches: 12. As DNA, the CDR3 is TGTGCCAGCAGCCTTCTCCAGGGGGTTGAGGAGACCCAGTACTTC. Amino acid sequence: CASSLLQGVEETQYF. The whole variable domain, remainder taken from reference TRBV2 and TRBJ2-5, is EPEVTQTPSHQVTQMGQEVILRCVPISNHLYFYWYRQILGQKVEFLVSFYNNEISEKSEIFDDQFSVERPDGSNFTLKIRSTKLEDSAMYFCASSLLQGVEETQYFGPGTRLLVL.

The V and J genes are TRBV20-1 and TRBJ2-7, with a tentative D call TRBD1 (6 bases). This CDR3 contains 11 residues. The V gene lost 6 bases and the J gene lost 2 bases, with 8 bases spanning the gap. From germline, CDR1 is DFQATT and CDR2 SNEGSKA (reference sequence). CDR3 nucleotide sequence: TGCAGTGCCTGGGACACCTACGAGCAGTACTTC. As protein: CSAWDTYEQYF.

The chain has TRBV28 and TRBJ1-5, with D perhaps matching TRBD1 (6 bases). This CDR3 is built from 15 residues. V was clipped by 8 bases and J by 0 bases, with 14 bases between them. CDR1 is MDHEN, CDR2 SYDVKM, per germline. The CDR3 sequence is CASRGGEYSNQPQHF. The CDR3 coding sequence is TGTGCCAGCCGAGGGGGGGAGTATAGCAATCAGCCCCAGCATTTT. Variable domain in full (rest from reference TRBV28 and TRBJ1-5): DVKVTQSSRYLVKRTGEKVFLECVQDMDHENMFWYRQDPGLGLRLIYFSYDVKMKEKGDIPEGYSVSREKKERFSLILESASTNQTSMYLCASRGGEYSNQPQHFGDGTRLSIL.

V is TRBV5-1 and J is TRBJ2-5, with 7 bases fitting TRBD1. The CDR3 has 15 amino acids. J lost 4 bases, V lost 4 bases, and 10 bases had no gene match. Germline lookup yields CDR1 SGHRS and CDR2 YFSETQ. The CDR3 coding sequence is TGCGCCAGCAGCCAACAACAGGGGACCGGAGAGACCCAGTACTTC. The encoded protein is CASSQQQGTGETQYF. The entire variable domain, with the rest obtained from reference TRBV5-1 and TRBJ2-5, is as follows: KAGVTQTPRYLIKTRGQQVTLSCSPISGHRSVSWYQQTPGQGLQFLFEYFSETQRNKGNFPGRFSGRQFSNSRSEMNVSTLELGDSALYLCASSQQQGTGETQYFGPGTRLLVL.

This chain links TRBV7-9 with TRBJ2-7; TRBD1 agrees at 8 bases. Germline V gene lookup returns CDR1 SEHNR and CDR2 FQNEAQ (reference sequence). Trimming cost V 4 bases and J 3 bases; bases outside gene matches: 5. This CDR3 contains 14 residues. CDR3 sequence reads: CASSYRGESYEQYF. The CDR3, as DNA: TGTGCCAGCAGCTACAGGGGGGAAAGCTACGAGCAGTACTTC.

This chain links TRBV24-1 with TRBJ2-2; 7 bases are a match to TRBD1. This CDR3 contains 15 residues. V lost 11 bases and J lost 2; bases outside the gene matches: 10. Germline-derived CDR1 and CDR2 are KGHDR and SFDVKD. In DNA form, the CDR3 reads TGTGCCATCCCGGCGGACAGGCAAAACACCGGGGAGCTGTTTTTT. It specifies CAIPADRQNTGELFF.

The chain carries TRBV11-2 and TRBJ2-5; TRBD1 aligns across 7 bases. J lost 1 base, V lost 5 bases, and 7 bases had no gene match. CDR1 is SGHAT and CDR2 is FQNNGV in the germline V gene. CDR3 length: 15 residues. The CDR3 region is CASSVWTGPQETQYF. As DNA, the CDR3 is TGTGCCAGCAGCGTTTGGACAGGTCCCCAAGAGACCCAGTACTTC.

V usage is TRBV7-2 and J usage is TRBJ2-7; weak D call: TRBD2 (6 bases). CDR1 is SGHTA, CDR2 FQGNSA, per germline. V was trimmed by 3 bases and J by 4 bases, leaving 13 bases between them. This CDR3 contains 14 residues. The CDR3 protein is CASSLGGTGYEQYF. The CDR3 bases are TGTGCCAGCAGCTTGGGTGGGACTGGGTACGAGCAGTACTTC.

A single count supports this clone. This sequence joins TRBV28 and TRBJ1-4, with D perhaps matching TRBD1 (6 bases). Germline V CDR1 and CDR2: MDHEN, SYDVKM. V was shortened by 0 bases and J by 10 bases, with 12 bases between the two germline ends. The CDR3 consists of 14 residues. The CDR3 coding sequence is TGTGCCAGCAGTTTATGGGCAGGGGAAGGAAAACTGTTTTTT. As protein: CASSLWAGEGKLFF.

In the case of this clone: The junction departs from germline at one end; a sequencing error may be responsible. V is TRBV7-6 and J is TRBJ2-5, with TRBD2 matching over 9 bases. CDR3 length: 16 residues. The germline V gene has CDR1 SGHVS and CDR2 FNYEAQ. The CDR3 nucleotides read TGTGCCAGCAGCTTAGCCCTGGGACTAGCAGGGGGGACCGAGGACTTC. Encoded protein: CASSLALGLAGGTEDF.

This chain joins TRBV10-2 and TRBJ1-1, with D perhaps TRBD1 (5 bases). The CDR3 has 11 amino acids. V dropped 10 bases and J dropped 6 bases, with 12 bases sitting between them. From germline, CDR1 is WSHSY and CDR2 SAAADI. CDR3 residues: CATSGLAEAFF. The CDR3, as DNA: TGCGCCACGTCAGGGCTCGCTGAAGCTTTCTTT.

The rearrangement links TRBV6-5 to TRBJ2-7, with a weak D call TRBD1 (6 bases). Germline CDR1 and CDR2: MNHEY and SVGAGI. This CDR3 has 12 amino acids. Between the trimmed V and J ends, which lost 7 bases and 3 bases, there was a span of 10 bases. The CDR3 coding sequence is TGTGCCAGCATGGGACATAACTACGAGCAGTACTTC. The encoded protein is CASMGHNYEQYF.

V gene TRBV5-6 combines with J gene TRBJ2-7, with 8 positions matching TRBD1. This CDR3 comprises 16 residues. Germline values: CDR1 SGHDT, CDR2 YYEEEE. With V trimmed by 2 bases and J by 5 bases, 12 bases remained unmatched. The CDR3 bases are TGTGCCAGCAGCTTAACCTTGGACAGGGCTCTGGACGAGCAGTACTTC. Its translation: CASSLTLDRALDEQYF.

The CDR3 is CSANGGNTDTQYF. The CDR3, as DNA: TGCAGCGCTAACGGGGGAAACACAGATACGCAGTATTTT. The rearrangement links TRBV29-1 to TRBJ2-3; TRBD2 might be the D (6 bases). The CDR3 is 13 residues long. V was cut by 7 bases and J by 2 bases, with 13 bases left in between. Germline V gene data show CDR1 as SQVTM and CDR2 as ANQGSEA.

This rearrangement joins TRBV18 to TRBJ2-2, with 7 positions matching TRBD1. Germline CDR1 KGHSH, CDR2 LQKENI. The CDR3 spans 17 residues. V lost 1 base to trimming and J lost 0 bases; unmatched junction nucleotides: 5. The CDR3 nucleotides are TGTGCCAGCTCACCACTAGCGACAGGGCCGAACACCGGGGAGCTGTTTTTT. Translation: CASSPLATGPNTGELFF.

This clone was detected only once. The chain couples TRBV3-1 (or the pseudogene TRBV3-2) to TRBJ2-7, with 7 bases identical to TRBD1. Trimming at V came to 4 bases and at J to 2 bases, leaving 8 bases not matched to a gene. CDR1 is LGHDT, CDR2 YNNKEL, per germline (reference sequence). This CDR3 spans 15 amino acids. CDR3 sequence (DNA): TGTGCCAGCAGCCCCTCGGGACAGATTACCTACGAGCAGTACTTC. Amino acid sequence: CASSPSGQITYEQYF.

The chain is built from TRBV6-1 and TRBJ1-2; TRBD1 matches at 8 bases. Per germline, CDR1 MNHNS and CDR2 SASEGT. V gave up 4 bases and J gave up 1 base; unmatched junction bases: 8. CDR3 length: 16 residues. CDR3 amino acids: CASSGPLDRDNYGYTF. Written as DNA, the CDR3 is TGTGCCAGCAGTGGACCGCTGGACAGGGATAACTATGGCTACACCTTC.

This chain links TRBV15 with TRBJ1-2; perhaps TRBD1 as D (6 bases). The V and J ends lost 0 bases and 8 bases respectively, with 16 bases between them. CDR3 size: 15 residues. Per germline, CDR1 LNHNV and CDR2 YYDKDF (reference sequence). The CDR3 coding sequence is TGTGCCACCAGCAGAGATCCCCCTGCAGGGGTGGGCTACACCTTC. It encodes CATSRDPPAGVGYTF.

V is TRBV9 and J is TRBJ2-3; tentative D call: TRBD1 (6 bases). Germline CDR1 reads SGDLS; CDR2 reads YYNGEE. This CDR3 is built from 17 residues. V was trimmed by 2 bases and J by 4 bases, leaving 20 bases between them. As DNA, the CDR3 is TGTGCCAGCAGCGTGCCTTCTCGAGGGGGTATCGCAGATACGCAGTATTTT. Its protein product is CASSVPSRGGIADTQYF.

V gene TRBV18 combines with J gene TRBJ2-7; D gene unclear. V lost 4 bases and J lost 4, with 11 bases in between. Germline V gene sequence: CDR1 KGHSH, CDR2 LQKENI. The CDR3 loop spans 13 amino acids. CDR3 in amino acids: CASSRRRPYEQYF. In nucleotides, the CDR3 is TGTGCCAGCTCACGACGCAGGCCGTACGAGCAGTACTTC. Looking up the rest from reference TRBV18 and TRBJ2-7 gives the full variable domain: NAGVMQNPRHLVRRRGQEARLRCSPMKGHSHVYWYRQLPEEGLKFMVYLQKENIIDESGMPKERFSAEFPKEGPSILRIQQVVRGDSAAYFCASSRRRPYEQYFGPGTRLTVT.

This sequence joins TRBV3-1 (or the pseudogene TRBV3-2) and TRBJ1-2; the D is unclear. The germline V and J ends were trimmed by 0 bases and 7 bases, with 12 bases remaining between them. This CDR3 is built from 14 residues. CDR1 LGHDT and CDR2 YNNKEL come from the germline V gene (reference sequence). The CDR3 loop reads CASSQDFGLSGYTF. DNA for the CDR3: TGTGCCAGCAGCCAAGATTTCGGGTTGAGTGGCTACACCTTC.

The chain is built from TRBV5-1 and TRBJ2-5; TRBD1 matches 7 bases. Germline CDR1 SGHRS, CDR2 YFSETQ. J was trimmed by 0 bases and V by 4 bases; bases with no gene match: 6. The CDR3 spans 15 residues. The CDR3 DNA reads TGCGCCAGCAGCATATCCGGGACAGACCAAGAGACCCAGTACTTC. Protein sequence: CASSISGTDQETQYF.